This T cell receptor (beta chain) was documented in a study of shared clonotypes between healthy human individuals (dated by TCRdb to 2020 to 2021). Broadly, across the study: A few men and a couple of women, aged 18 to 49 years, made up the cohort. Per donor, three plates each were used for CD4 naive and CD4 memory, two for CD8 naive, and one for CD8 memory. To estimate repertoire size and how much clonotypes are shared between individuals, the study performed deep sequencing of blood TCR repertoires from about 5 healthy adults. Different laboratories and diverse techniques were used to prepare libraries and sequence TCR repertoires, to increase sequencing depth and limit assay-specific biases. Per donor, leukapheresis produced somewhere between about 0.85 and 9.5 billion PBMCs.

Concerning this clone: Its antigen specificity is not known. Qualities for individual bases were not recorded, and no much larger clone is one base off.

Germline trimming: 2 bases from V, 2 bases from J; junction bases outside gene matches: 10. CDR1 and CDR2, per the germline V gene, are ENHRY and SYGVKD. From its cysteine to its phenylalanine, the CDR3 spans 17 amino acids. Here the CDR3 DNA is all that survives: 51 bases in frame from base 1. Using the deep immunoSEQ assay, TCR CDR3 regions were amplified from genomic DNA by multiplex PCR. For each cell subset, the extracted genomic DNA was distributed evenly across all wells of several immunoSEQ 96-well plates, and each plate served as one replicate. Each replicate PCR for sorted subsets received around 200 ng genomic DNA, equal to roughly 29,000 T cell genomes. Purified libraries were measured with a Qubit 3.0 fluorometer, size-checked on a Bioanalyzer 2100, and measured again with the KAPA Library Quantification kit. Every immunoSEQ 96-well plate was sequenced on a dedicated single-read 150-cycle Illumina NextSeq 550 flow cell. In the authors' own workflow: Because the immunoSEQ output held only junctional sequences and lacked quality scores, the filtering could not match the filtering applied to full-length reads. To assign V/J genes and CDR3, sequences were annotated against IMGT germline references using PyIR, a Python wrapper for IgBLAST v1.9. Reads were filtered out if the reads had weak V/J assignments (E-value above 1e-6), no CDR3, stop codons, out-of-frame junctions, or ambiguous translated residues. V3J clonotypes were defined as sequences sharing an identical inferred V gene, J gene, and CDR3 amino acid sequence. Percentage overlap between repertoires was computed as shared unique clonotypes divided by the size of the smaller repertoire. Repertoire richness was assessed with RTK rarefaction, the Chao1 estimator, and Recon v2.1 estimates of unobserved clonotypes. OLGA was used to compute generation probabilities for all TCRbeta clonotypes that the gDNA method yielded from a handful of donors. TCRdb provides this immuneACCESS table in a form limited to in-frame rearrangements. Some clones are lacking; in checked studies, under half of them reflect an unresolved V gene, and why the rest are absent is not known. V and J calls and clone size come straight from that table; D and trimming were deduced from the DNA. This sample holds roughly 520,000 clones; roughly 95% were observed only once. The ten biggest clones cover approximately 0.06% of the sample.

The donors were healthy, HIV-negative adults who had no recently reported acute infections or vaccinations. All donors were Caucasian adults living in Nashville, Tennessee, USA. Magnetic negative selection was used to enrich CD4+ T cells, after which naive cells were positively selected on CD45RA and the negative fraction became the memory subset. Blood was collected by leukapheresis, and PBMCs were isolated by Ficoll-Histopaque density gradient centrifugation and then cryopreserved in liquid nitrogen vapor phase. Analytical flow cytometry was used to check the purity and quantity of each magnetically sorted T cell population. Each sorted fraction had its genomic DNA isolated and then quantified by UV absorbance on a Nanodrop 2000c. The study at large found these results: Incomplete sequencing was indicated by rarefaction of sorted-subset datasets, despite the large sequencing depth. When a few donors were compared, the shared fraction of clonotypes was around 5.1% for naive CD4, roughly 3.4% for naive CD8, about 2.5% for memory CD4, and roughly 0.43% for memory CD8. Sampling was limited to blood, and TCR repertoires in tissue likely differ from TCR repertoires in blood. Based on pairwise subsampling, the degree of clonotype sharing among donors was expected to be affected by sequencing depth. Because the study included only a small number of donors, the genetic and exposure-history diversity represented was limited. Compared with non-shared clonotypes, the clonotypes found in all four sorted-subset donors had higher generation probabilities. Estimated clonotype richness was generally larger for naive than for memory subsets.

The clonotype originates from a woman in her 30s in good health. The V gene is TRBV10-3 and the J gene is TRBJ2-3, with 7 junctional bases fitting TRBD2. Sequenced: naive CD4+ T cells sorted from blood. The cell subset or site label, as the study defines it: CD45RA+ positively selected. The encoded CDR3 is CAISEPLGAGDTDTQYF. The DNA sequence follows: TGTGCCATCAGTGAGCCCCTAGGGGCGGGGGACACAGATACGCAGTATTTT.